This T cell receptor (beta chain) was identified in a study of identical twins. Whole-study findings and limits: Clonotypes of the beta chain that were abundant in cord blood carried fewer insertions (memory repertoires showed none). Part of the zero-insertion signal could reflect confounding by invariant MAIT and iNKT cells.

Each donor (without exception) was a healthy Caucasian. Germline V lookup: CDR1 MNHEY, CDR2 SMNVEV (reference sequence). This CDR3 comprises 17 residues. V was clipped by 0 bases and J by 8 bases; unmatched bases: 13. As to this clonotype: Its matching antigen is unknown.

Template switching created a universal primer site, and the cDNA included unique molecular identifiers. Each CDR3 protein gets one entry after TCRdb re-called the 5' RACE reads with MiXCR. The sample holds 450,000 or so distinct CDR3 sequences, 14% seen once. This sample also belongs to another study, concerning yellow fever vaccine responses in identical twins.

The V call is TRBV27, the J call TRBJ2-4; 7 bases are shared with TRBD1. Material for sequencing was CD4+ T cells sorted from blood. This sequence originates from a woman aged 18-29 years in good health. DNA of the CDR3: TGTGCCAGCAGTTTATCGCCAACCCAGGGGGTCATACACATTCAGTACTTC. Protein: CASSLSPTQGVIHIQYF.